Sequencing of this T cell receptor beta chain was carried out in a study of T cell repertoires in cytomegalovirus infection. TCRdb re-analysed the reads in MiXCR, keeping a single row per CDR3 protein. In the table there are about 330,000 distinct CDR3 sequences, more than 8% of which are singletons. This clonotype has more than one count but fewer than ten. Antigen unknown. Trimming took off 6 bases at V and 2 bases at J, with 14 bases between the two ends. The CDR3 loop spans 15 amino acids. Study-wide findings and caveats: Totalled public TCR beta family frequency picked out people who carried CMV plus the relevant HLA. CMV-specific TCR beta clonotypes restricted by HLA-C dominated the ex vivo response.

The origin of this receptor is a human donor in good health (CMV status not recorded). Some clones in this sample may be carry-over from other donors' samples. The sequencing input was PBMCs. The V call is TRBV12-3 or TRBV12-4, the J call TRBJ1-5; D might be TRBD1 (5 bases). CDR3 in amino acids: CASRAGEGRNQPQHF. CDR3 nucleotides: TGTGCCAGCAGGGCGGGGGAGGGGCGCAATCAGCCCCAGCATTTT.